These 21 T cell receptor beta chains came from one sample sequenced in a study of T cell repertoires in cytomegalovirus infection. TCRdb ran MiXCR on the reads and lists one entry per CDR3 protein. The sample has 290,000 or so distinct CDR3 sequences, approximately 10% seen once. Sequencing was carried out using PBMCs. The receptor set was obtained from a human donor in good health (CMV status not recorded). Some clones in this sample may be carry-over from other donors' samples.

This clonotype has at least ten counts. The rearrangement joins TRBV7-2 to TRBJ2-3; TRBD1 or TRBD2 may be the D gene (5 bases each). This CDR3 comprises 12 residues. Trimming shortened V by 6 bases and J by 8 bases, and 12 bases separated the two germline ends. The V gene's germline CDR1 is SGHTA and CDR2 FQGNSA. The CDR3 DNA reads as TGTGCCAGCAGGACAGAGGGCGGTACGCAGTATTTT. Amino acid sequence: CASRTEGGTQYF.

This clonotype was observed a few times. The rearrangement links TRBV10-3 to TRBJ2-1; TRBD1 matches 9 bases. V lost 3 bases and J lost 1; bases outside the gene matches: 4. Per germline, CDR1 ENHRY and CDR2 SYGVKD. This CDR3 region has 16 residues. The CDR3 loop is CAISETGQGSYNEQFF. Here the CDR3 DNA reads TGTGCCATCAGTGAAACGGGACAGGGTTCCTACAATGAGCAGTTCTTC.

This sequence joins TRBV7-9 and TRBJ1-1, with 7 bases fitting TRBD1. V trimming: 5 bases; J trimming: 0 bases; junction bases outside the gene matches: 6. Germline V gene lookup returns CDR1 SEHNR and CDR2 FQNEAQ (reference sequence). The CDR3 contains 15 residues. CDR3 coding DNA: TGTGCCAGCAGCCTACCCGGGACAGTGAACACTGAAGCTTTCTTT. The encoded protein is CASSLPGTVNTEAFF.

This chain uses TRBV27 with TRBJ2-2; possibly TRBD1 for D (5 bases). The V and J ends lost 2 bases and 3 bases respectively, with 16 bases between them. The CDR3 has 17 amino acids. CDR1 and CDR2 from the germline V gene are MNHEY and SMNVEV (reference sequence). The CDR3 DNA reads TGTGCCAGCAGTTTAAAGTTAGACAGACAATACACCGGGGAGCTGTTTTTT. Translation: CASSLKLDRQYTGELFF.

There are many counts of this clonotype. The chain recombines TRBV28 with TRBJ1-2; a weak D match, TRBD1 (5 bases). Trimming shortened V by 2 bases and J by 4 bases, and 11 bases separated the two germline ends. Germline loops: CDR1 MDHEN, CDR2 SYDVKM. The CDR3 length is 14 residues. The CDR3 loop reads CASSLGPGSYGYTF. Here the CDR3 DNA reads TGTGCCAGCAGTTTAGGGCCAGGGTCCTATGGCTACACCTTC.

This clonotype was counted at least ten times. The chain links TRBV7-2 to TRBJ2-5; TRBD2 might be the D (5 bases). The CDR3 sequence is 14 residues long. V was shortened by 3 bases and J by 2 bases, with 10 bases between the two germline ends. Looked up from germline, CDR1 is SGHTA and CDR2 is FQGNSA. This CDR3 is CASSLLGSQETQYF. CDR3 sequence (DNA): TGTGCCAGCAGCTTGTTGGGGAGTCAAGAGACCCAGTACTTC.

This clonotype was recorded once. One base away lies a much larger clone, so this may be a sequencing read error. This rearrangement joins TRBV20-1 to TRBJ2-3, with D perhaps being TRBD1 or TRBD2 (6 bases each). The CDR3 length is 16 residues. The germline V gene encodes CDR1 DFQATT and CDR2 SNEGSKA (reference sequence). The CDR3 DNA is TGCAGTGCTAGAGATTGGGGGGCCGTTAAAACAGATATGCAGTATTTT. It encodes CSARDWGAVKTDMQYF.

This CDR3 is CASSYRTGRNTGELFF. As DNA, the CDR3 is TGTGCCAGCAGTTATAGGACAGGGCGCAACACCGGGGAGCTGTTTTTT. This chain links TRBV6-5 with TRBJ2-2; 8 bases align to TRBD1. CDR3 length: 16 amino acids. Germline trimming cut 3 bases from V and 2 bases from J; bases unmatched to any gene: 5. CDR1 and CDR2 (germline): MNHEY, SVGAGI.

Only a few counts were recorded for this clonotype. CDR3 in amino acids: CASTAGDFLNTEAFF. For the CDR3, the DNA is TGTGCCAGCACCGCAGGGGACTTTTTGAACACTGAAGCTTTCTTT. The chain has TRBV28 and TRBJ1-1; D perhaps matches TRBD1 (6 bases). Deletions cut 7 bases from V and 0 bases from J, with 15 bases between. The germline gives CDR1 MDHEN, CDR2 SYDVKM. This CDR3 comprises 15 residues.

Written as DNA, the CDR3 is TGTGCCAGCAGCCAAGGTGGGAATGAAAAACTGTTTTTT. It encodes CASSQGGNEKLFF. The chain carries TRBV14 and TRBJ1-4; D gene ambiguous. The CDR3 runs 13 residues. Germline CDR1 is SGHDN and CDR2 is FVKESK. Trimming stripped 1 base from V and 5 bases from J, with 5 bases between.

This clonotype was seen repeatedly, ten times or more. The chain joins TRBV20-1 to TRBJ2-1, with TRBD2 matching 7 bases. The V and J ends lost 7 bases and 0 bases, in that order; junction bases with no gene match: 6. CDR1 is DFQATT and CDR2 is SNEGSKA in the germline V gene (reference sequence). This CDR3 is built from 14 residues. The chain's CDR3 is CSERAGSSYNEQFF. The CDR3 DNA reads as TGCAGTGAACGAGCGGGGAGCTCCTACAATGAGCAGTTCTTC.

This clonotype has at least ten counts. This chain links TRBV10-3 with TRBJ1-5, with D maybe TRBD1 (5 bases). Trimming pared 3 bases from V and 0 bases from J, leaving 9 bases between. This CDR3 has 15 residues. Germline V gives CDR1 ENHRY, CDR2 SYGVKD. The CDR3 region is CAISDGQGSNQPQHF. The CDR3 coding sequence is TGTGCCATCAGTGACGGTCAGGGTAGCAATCAGCCCCAGCATTTT.

This clonotype was counted only a few times. The gene calls are TRBV14 and TRBJ2-6; possibly TRBD1 for D (6 bases). The germline CDR1 and CDR2 sequences are SGHDN and FVKESK. The CDR3 covers 15 residues. Trimming left V 3 bases short and J 3 bases short, with 9 bases between. CDR3 in DNA: TGTGCCAGCAGCCACACAGGGATTGGGGCCAACGTCCTGACTTTC. Protein product: CASSHTGIGANVLTF.

This sequence joins TRBV7-2 and TRBJ2-5; tentative D call: TRBD2 (5 bases). The CDR3 is made up of 16 amino acids. The germline CDR1 and CDR2 sequences are SGHTA and FQGNSA. With 5 bases removed from V and 6 bases from J, the gap between germline ends came to 22 bases. CDR3 nucleotide sequence: TGTGCCAGCAGCCCACCGACTACACAGTTCGCGAAGACCCAGTACTTC. It is translated as CASSPPTTQFAKTQYF.

This clonotype was seen at least ten times. This sequence joins TRBV12-3 or TRBV12-4 and TRBJ1-1; D remains ambiguous. V lost 7 bases and J 1 base, leaving 16 bases between the germline ends. The CDR3 spans 15 residues. This CDR3 is CASNIWSQRNTEAFF. CDR3 bases: TGTGCCAGCAACATATGGTCCCAACGGAACACTGAAGCTTTCTTT.

To note about this clonotype: This may arise from a read error, as a much more abundant clone is one base away. The chain carries TRBV29-1 and TRBJ2-2; a weak D match, TRBD1 (6 bases). The germline V gene has CDR1 SQVTM and CDR2 ANQGSEA. The CDR3 sequence is 13 residues long. V lost 3 bases and J 6 bases, leaving 11 bases between the germline ends. CDR3 protein: CSVDRTEAGELFF. The CDR3 DNA reads TGCAGCGTTGACAGGACAGAGGCCGGGGAGCTGTTTTTT.

This clonotype was detected ten times or more. The rearrangement links TRBV29-1 to TRBJ2-1; the D gene is possibly TRBD2 (5 bases). The CDR3 length is 12 residues. Germline values: CDR1 SQVTM, CDR2 ANQGSEA. Trimming removed 6 bases at V and 9 bases at J, with 15 bases between. DNA for the CDR3: TGCAGCGTCCTACTAGATTTATTTGAGCAGTTCTTC. Encoded protein: CSVLLDLFEQFF.

The chain has TRBV2 and TRBJ2-1; 9 positions match TRBD1. CDR1 SNHLY and CDR2 FYNNEI come from the germline V gene. V lost 8 bases to trimming and J lost 5 bases; unmatched junction nucleotides: 10. The CDR3 spans 15 residues. DNA for the CDR3: TGTGCCAGCGGAGGACAGGGGCTTTGGCACAATGAGCAGTTCTTC. Its translation is CASGGQGLWHNEQFF.

This clonotype showed up just a few times. The chain has TRBV5-1 and TRBJ2-5; 12 positions agree with TRBD2. Germline V CDR1 and CDR2: SGHRS, YFSETQ. The V segment lost 4 bases and the J segment 1 base; nucleotides outside the gene matches: 2. This CDR3 has 15 amino acids. This chain's CDR3 is CASSPTSGGQETQYF. DNA for the CDR3: TGCGCCAGCAGCCCGACTAGCGGGGGCCAAGAGACCCAGTACTTC.

This clonotype appeared a few times. The J gene is TRBJ2-1, the V gene TRBV20-1; D is possibly TRBD1 or TRBD2 (6 bases each). The CDR3 runs 15 residues. V was cut by 1 base and J by 3 bases, with 13 bases left in between. From germline, CDR1 is DFQATT and CDR2 SNEGSKA (reference sequence). The CDR3 region has the DNA TGCAGTGCTAGAGTGTCGGGGGCTCACTACAATGAGCAGTTCTTC. Its protein is CSARVSGAHYNEQFF.

The sample holds many counts of this clonotype. V is TRBV4-1 and J is TRBJ1-3, with D unresolved. The germline V gene encodes CDR1 MGHRA and CDR2 YSYEKL. The CDR3 has 16 residues. V was trimmed by 0 bases and J by 0 bases, leaving 9 bases between them. The CDR3 region is CASSQDLRSSGNTIYF. The CDR3, as DNA: TGCGCCAGCAGCCAAGATTTAAGATCCTCTGGAAACACCATATATTTT.